This T cell receptor (beta chain) was sequenced for a study of OX40 agonist ivuxolimab in advanced cancers. About the research overall: Administration of intravenous ivuxolimab to patients occurred every 2 weeks at 0.01 to 10 mg/kg. The dose-escalation cohort was approximately 84% male, with a mean age of about 56 years, ranging about 23 to 90. General observations from the study: Part of the nonresponder group also had normalized T-cell clonal expansion that was low.

Details on this clone: Its cognate antigen is unknown.

The CDR3 extends over 12 amino acids. Germline CDR1 and CDR2: LNHDA and SQIVND (reference sequence). The V end lost 7 bases, the J end lost 7 bases, and 10 bases lay between the germline ends. Libraries were prepared by immunoSEQ multiplex PCR; TCRdb keeps only in-frame clonotypes and omits some of them. The profile shows about 62,000 clones, around 82% of them singletons. The input for sequencing was CD4+ or CD8+ T cells sorted from blood, taken in a trial of the OX40 agonist ivuxolimab. The receptor comes from an adult with an advanced solid tumor such as melanoma, head and neck, liver or kidney cancer. The chain recombines TRBV19 with TRBJ2-2, with D tentatively TRBD2 (5 bases). The CDR3 here is CASTLRVGELFF. The CDR3 bases are TGTGCCAGTACCCTGAGGGTCGGGGAGCTGTTTTTT.